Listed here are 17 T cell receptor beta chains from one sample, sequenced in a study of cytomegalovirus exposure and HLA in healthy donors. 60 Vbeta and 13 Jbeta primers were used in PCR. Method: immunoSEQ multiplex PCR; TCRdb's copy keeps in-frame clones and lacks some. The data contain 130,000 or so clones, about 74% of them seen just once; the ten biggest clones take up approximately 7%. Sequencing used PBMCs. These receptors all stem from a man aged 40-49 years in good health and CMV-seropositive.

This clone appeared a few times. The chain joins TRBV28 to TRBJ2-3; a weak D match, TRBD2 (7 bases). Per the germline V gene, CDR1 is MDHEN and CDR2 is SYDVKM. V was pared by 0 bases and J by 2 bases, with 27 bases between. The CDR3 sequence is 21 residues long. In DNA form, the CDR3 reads TGTGCCAGCAGTTTATGGGAACATGCTTTTCGGGGGGCAGGGAACACAGATACGCAGTATTTT. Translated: CASSLWEHAFRGAGNTDTQYF.

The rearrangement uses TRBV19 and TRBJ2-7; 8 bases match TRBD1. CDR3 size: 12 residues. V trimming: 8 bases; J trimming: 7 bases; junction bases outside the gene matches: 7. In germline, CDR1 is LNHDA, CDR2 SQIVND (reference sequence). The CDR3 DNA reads TGTGCCAGTGAGGACAGGGCGGGAGAGCAGTACTTC. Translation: CASEDRAGEQYF. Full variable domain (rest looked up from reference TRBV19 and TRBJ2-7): DGGITQSPKYLFRKEGQNVTLSCEQNLNHDAMYWYRQDPGQGLRLIYYSQIVNDFQKGDIAEGYSVSREKKESFPLTVTSAQKNPTAFYLCASEDRAGEQYFGPGTRLTVT.

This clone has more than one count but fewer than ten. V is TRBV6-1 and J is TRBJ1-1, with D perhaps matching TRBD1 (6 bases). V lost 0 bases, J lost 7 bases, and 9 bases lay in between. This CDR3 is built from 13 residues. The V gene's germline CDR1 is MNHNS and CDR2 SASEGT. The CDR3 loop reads CASSEAGQLEAFF. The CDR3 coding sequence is TGTGCCAGCAGTGAAGCAGGACAGCTTGAAGCTTTCTTT.

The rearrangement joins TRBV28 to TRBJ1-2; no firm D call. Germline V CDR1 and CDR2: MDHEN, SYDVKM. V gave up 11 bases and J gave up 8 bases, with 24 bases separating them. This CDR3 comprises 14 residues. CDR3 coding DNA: TGTGCCGTGACCCACCTTCAAAACTCGCGGGGCTACACCTTC. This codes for CAVTHLQNSRGYTF.

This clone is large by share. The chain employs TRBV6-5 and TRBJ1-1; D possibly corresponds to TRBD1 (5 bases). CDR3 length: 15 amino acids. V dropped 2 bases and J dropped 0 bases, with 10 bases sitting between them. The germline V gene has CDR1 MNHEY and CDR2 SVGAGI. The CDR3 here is CASSYGRAVNTEAFF. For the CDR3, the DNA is TGTGCCAGCAGTTACGGCAGGGCCGTGAACACTGAAGCTTTCTTT.

For the CDR3, the DNA is TGCGCCAGCAGCTCGGGACAGGTGGCAAGCGGCTACACCTTC. It encodes CASSSGQVASGYTF. The V call is TRBV5-1, the J call TRBJ1-2, with 8 bases fitting TRBD1. The CDR3 sequence is 14 residues long. The V gene end was trimmed by 3 bases and the J gene end by 8 bases; junction bases not matched to a gene: 9. Germline CDR1 is SGHRS and CDR2 is YFSETQ.

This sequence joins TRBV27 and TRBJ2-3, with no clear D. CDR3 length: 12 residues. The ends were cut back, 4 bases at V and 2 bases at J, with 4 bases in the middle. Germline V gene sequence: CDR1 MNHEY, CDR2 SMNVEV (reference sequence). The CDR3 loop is CASSSHTDTQYF. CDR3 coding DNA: TGTGCCAGCAGTTCACACACAGATACGCAGTATTTT.

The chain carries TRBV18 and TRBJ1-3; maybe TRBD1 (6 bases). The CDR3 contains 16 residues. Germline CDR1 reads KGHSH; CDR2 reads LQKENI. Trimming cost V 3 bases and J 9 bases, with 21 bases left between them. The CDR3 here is CASSPPGQRVIGTIYF. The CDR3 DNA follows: TGTGCCAGCTCACCGCCGGGACAAAGAGTAATAGGCACCATATATTTT.

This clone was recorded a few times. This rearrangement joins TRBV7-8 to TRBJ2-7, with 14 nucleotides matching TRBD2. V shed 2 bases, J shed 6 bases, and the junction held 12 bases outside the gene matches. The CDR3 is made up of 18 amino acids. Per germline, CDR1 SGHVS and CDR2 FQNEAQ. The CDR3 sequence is CASSLNTGTSGRGVEQYF. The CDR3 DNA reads TGTGCCAGCAGCTTAAATACGGGGACTAGCGGGAGAGGGGTCGAGCAGTACTTC.

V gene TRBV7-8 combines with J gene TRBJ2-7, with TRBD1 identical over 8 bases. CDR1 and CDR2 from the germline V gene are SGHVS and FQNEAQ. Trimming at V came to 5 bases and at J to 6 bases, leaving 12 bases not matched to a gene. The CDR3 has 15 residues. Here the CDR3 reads CASSTGQGGPLEQYF. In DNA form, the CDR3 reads TGTGCCAGCAGCACCGGACAGGGTGGGCCCCTCGAGCAGTACTTC.

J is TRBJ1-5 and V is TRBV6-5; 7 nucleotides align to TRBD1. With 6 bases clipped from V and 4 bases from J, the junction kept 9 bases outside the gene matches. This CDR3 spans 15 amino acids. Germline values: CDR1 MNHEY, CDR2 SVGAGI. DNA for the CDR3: TGTGCCAGCAGAACAACAGGGGTTGGAAATCAGCCCCAGCATTTT. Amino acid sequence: CASRTTGVGNQPQHF.

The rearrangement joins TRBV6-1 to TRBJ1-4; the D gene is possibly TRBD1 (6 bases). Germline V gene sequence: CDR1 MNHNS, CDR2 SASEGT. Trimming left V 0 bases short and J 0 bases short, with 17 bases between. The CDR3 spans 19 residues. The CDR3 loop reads CASSEARGSAYATNEKLFF. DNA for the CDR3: TGTGCCAGCAGTGAAGCGAGGGGGTCAGCTTACGCAACTAATGAAAAACTGTTTTTT.

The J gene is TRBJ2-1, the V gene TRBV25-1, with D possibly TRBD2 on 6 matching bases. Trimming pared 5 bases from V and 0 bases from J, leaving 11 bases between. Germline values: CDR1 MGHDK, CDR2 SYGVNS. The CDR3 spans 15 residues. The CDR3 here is CASSLGGSSYNEQFF. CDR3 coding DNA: TGTGCCAGCAGTTTGGGGGGAAGCTCCTACAATGAGCAGTTCTTC.

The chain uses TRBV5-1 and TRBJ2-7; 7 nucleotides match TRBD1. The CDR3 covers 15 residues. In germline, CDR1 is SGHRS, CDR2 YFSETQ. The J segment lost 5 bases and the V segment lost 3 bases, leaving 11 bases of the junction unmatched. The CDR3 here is CASSSNADRAHEQYF. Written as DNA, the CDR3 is TGCGCCAGCAGCTCCAATGCTGACAGGGCCCACGAGCAGTACTTC.

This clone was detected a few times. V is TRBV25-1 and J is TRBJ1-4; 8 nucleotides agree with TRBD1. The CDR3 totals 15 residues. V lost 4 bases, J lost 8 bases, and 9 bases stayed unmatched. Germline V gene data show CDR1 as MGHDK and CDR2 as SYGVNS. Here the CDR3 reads CASSARRQGLEKLFF. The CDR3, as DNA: TGTGCCAGCAGTGCTCGGCGACAGGGGCTGGAAAAACTGTTTTTT.

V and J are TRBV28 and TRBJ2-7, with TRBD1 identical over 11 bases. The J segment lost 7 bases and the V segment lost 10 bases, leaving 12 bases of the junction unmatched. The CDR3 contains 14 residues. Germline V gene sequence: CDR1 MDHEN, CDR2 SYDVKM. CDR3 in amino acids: CATGQGVARAEQYF. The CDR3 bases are TGTGCCACGGGACAGGGGGTCGCGCGAGCTGAGCAGTACTTC.

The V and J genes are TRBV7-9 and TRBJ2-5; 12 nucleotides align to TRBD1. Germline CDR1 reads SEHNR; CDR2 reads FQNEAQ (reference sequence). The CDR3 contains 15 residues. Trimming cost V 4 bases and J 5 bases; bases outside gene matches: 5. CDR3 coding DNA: TGTGCCAGCAGCTCAACGGGACAGGGGGCCGAGACCCAGTACTTC. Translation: CASSSTGQGAETQYF.